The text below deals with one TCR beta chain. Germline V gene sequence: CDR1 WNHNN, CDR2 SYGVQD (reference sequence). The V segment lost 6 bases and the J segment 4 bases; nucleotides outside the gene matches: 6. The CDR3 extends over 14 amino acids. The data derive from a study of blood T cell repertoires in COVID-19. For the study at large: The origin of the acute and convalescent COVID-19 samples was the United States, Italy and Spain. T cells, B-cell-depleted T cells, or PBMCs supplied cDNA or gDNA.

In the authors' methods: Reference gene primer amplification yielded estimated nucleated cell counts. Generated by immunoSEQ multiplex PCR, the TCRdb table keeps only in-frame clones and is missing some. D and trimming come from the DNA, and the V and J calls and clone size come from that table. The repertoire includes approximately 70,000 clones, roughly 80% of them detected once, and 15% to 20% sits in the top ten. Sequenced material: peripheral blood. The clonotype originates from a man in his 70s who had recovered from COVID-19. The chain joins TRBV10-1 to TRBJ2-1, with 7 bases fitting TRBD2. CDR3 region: CASSAGTTYNEQFF. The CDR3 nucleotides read TGCGCCAGCAGCGCCGGGACTACTTACAATGAGCAGTTCTTC.